This TCR beta chain was found in a study of T cell responses to AZD1222 COVID-19 vaccine. The protocol was immunoSEQ multiplex PCR, while the TCRdb copy is restricted to in-frame clones and leaves out a portion. The table has over 150,000 clones, 93% seen once. The germline CDR1 and CDR2 sequences are LGHDT and YNNKEL (reference sequence). The CDR3 loop spans 12 amino acids. V was shortened by 7 bases and J by 3 bases, with 7 bases between the two germline ends. The rearrangement uses TRBV3-1 (or the pseudogene TRBV3-2) and TRBJ1-3; D ambiguous. This clonotype originated in an adult who received the AZD1222 COVID-19 vaccine. This specimen consisted of peripheral blood, obtained 28 days after the second AZD1222 dose. As DNA, the CDR3 is TGTGCCAGCAAAAGCTTTGGAAACACCATATATTTT. Residues: CASKSFGNTIYF.